This TCR beta chain is from a study of vaccination and CD4 T cells after COVID-19. As regards this clonotype: No antigen is known for it.

Treatment reported: approximately 9-day PBMC culture with coronavirus spike peptide pools or control peptides (ViraFEST assay). The Oncomine TCR Beta short-read assay was applied to DNA of cultured CD4+ T cells. One entry per CDR3 protein, called by TCRdb with MiXCR from the PCR reads. The table shows around 19,000 distinct CDR3 sequences, with approximately 28% occurring only once. Germline V CDR1 and CDR2: MDHEN, SYDVKM. The CDR3 totals 20 residues. V shed 1 base, J shed 0 bases, and the junction held 8 bases outside the gene matches. Material: cultured CD4+ T cells from blood. The gene calls are TRBV28 and TRBJ2-6, with 11 bases aligning to TRBD1. The sequence came from a human donor with COVID-19. CDR3 coding DNA: TGTGCCAGCAGTTTATTATTCGGACAGGGGGCTTCCTCTGGGGCCAACGTCCTGACTTTC. Translation gives CASSLLFGQGASSGANVLTF.